This T cell receptor (beta chain) was recovered during a study of tumor-infiltrating lymphocytes in primary liver carcinoma. About the study: Measuring about 4.2 to 10 cm across, the tumors were staged as T1-T3 N0M0. Read depth, roughly 3.5 to 8 million productive TCRbeta reads, did not differ significantly between tissues. General study results and limits: Relative to tumor region pairs, the tumor-adjacent and tumor-blood pairs showed overlap that was lower. There was no comparison of CD4+ and CD8+ repertoires, as samples were bulk unsorted.

Germline values: CDR1 SQVTM, CDR2 ANQGSEA. There are 12 residues in the CDR3. They got blood RNA out of unsorted whole blood and also pulled out germline DNA. A word on this clonotype: What it binds is unknown. The junction departs from germline at one end; a sequencing error may be responsible.

TCR beta cDNA was made from approximately 540 ng total RNA with a constant-region primer. Nested multiplex PCR, run for three rounds with slightly modified ARM-PCR, yielded TCR beta libraries. The first two PCR rounds used TRBV1-TRBV30 primers with a Cbeta primer, 9 to 10 cycles each. Via MiXCR, TCRdb re-called the multiplex PCR reads, giving one row per CDR3 protein. The profile covers about 330,000 distinct CDR3 sequences, with about 65% appearing a single time and roughly 6% taken by the ten largest. Sequencing was carried out using peripheral blood. This clonotype was obtained from a man in his forties with primary liver carcinoma and hepatitis B virus infection. The chain carries TRBV29-1 and TRBJ2-7, with 11 positions matching TRBD1. CDR3 protein: CSVGTGGYGQYF. DNA of the CDR3: TGCAGCGTTGGGACAGGGGGCTACGGGCAGTACTTC.